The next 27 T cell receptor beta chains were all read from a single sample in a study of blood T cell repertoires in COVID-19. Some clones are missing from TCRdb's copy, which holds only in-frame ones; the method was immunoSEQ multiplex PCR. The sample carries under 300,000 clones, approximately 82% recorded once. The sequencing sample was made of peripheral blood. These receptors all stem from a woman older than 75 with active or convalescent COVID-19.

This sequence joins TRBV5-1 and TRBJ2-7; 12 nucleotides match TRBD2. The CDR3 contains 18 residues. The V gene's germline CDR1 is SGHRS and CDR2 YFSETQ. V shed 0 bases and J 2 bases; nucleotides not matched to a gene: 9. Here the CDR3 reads CASSLAVLAGGTTYEQYF. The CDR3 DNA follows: TGCGCCAGCAGCTTGGCCGTGCTAGCGGGAGGGACAACCTACGAGCAGTACTTC.

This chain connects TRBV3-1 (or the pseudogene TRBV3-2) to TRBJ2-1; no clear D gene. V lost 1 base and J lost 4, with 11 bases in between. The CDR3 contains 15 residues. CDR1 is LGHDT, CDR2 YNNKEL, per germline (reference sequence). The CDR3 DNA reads TGTGCCAGCAGCCAAGGCAGCGCCCGTTACAATGAGCAGTTCTTC. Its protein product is CASSQGSARYNEQFF.

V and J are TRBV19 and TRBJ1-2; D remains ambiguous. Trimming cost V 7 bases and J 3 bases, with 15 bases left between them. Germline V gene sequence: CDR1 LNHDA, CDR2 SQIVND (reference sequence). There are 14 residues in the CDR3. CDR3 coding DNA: TGTGCCAGTATGATCGCGAACGAGGACTATGGCTACACCTTC. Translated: CASMIANEDYGYTF.

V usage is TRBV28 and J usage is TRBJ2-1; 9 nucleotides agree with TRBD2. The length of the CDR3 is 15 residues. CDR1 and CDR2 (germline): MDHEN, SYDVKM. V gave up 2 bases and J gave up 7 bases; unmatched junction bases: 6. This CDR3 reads CASSLMAGGLNEQFF. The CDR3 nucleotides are TGTGCCAGCAGTTTAATGGCGGGGGGGCTGAATGAGCAGTTCTTC.

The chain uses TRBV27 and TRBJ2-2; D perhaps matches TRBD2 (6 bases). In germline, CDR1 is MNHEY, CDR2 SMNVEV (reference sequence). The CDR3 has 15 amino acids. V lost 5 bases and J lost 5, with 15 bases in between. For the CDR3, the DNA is TGTGCCAGCAGTCTCTTGACTAGTGGGACCGGGGAGCTGTTTTTT. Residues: CASSLLTSGTGELFF.

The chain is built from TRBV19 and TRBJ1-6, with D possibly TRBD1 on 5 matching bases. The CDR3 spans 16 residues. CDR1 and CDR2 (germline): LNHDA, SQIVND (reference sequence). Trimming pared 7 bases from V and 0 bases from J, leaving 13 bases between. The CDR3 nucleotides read TGTGCCAGTATCCGGACAAAGCCCTCCTATAATTCACCCCTCCACTTT. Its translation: CASIRTKPSYNSPLHF.

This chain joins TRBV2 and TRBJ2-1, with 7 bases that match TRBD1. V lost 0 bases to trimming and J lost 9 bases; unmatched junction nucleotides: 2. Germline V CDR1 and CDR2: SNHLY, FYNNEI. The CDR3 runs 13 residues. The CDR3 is CASSEARTGEQFF. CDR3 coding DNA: TGTGCCAGCAGTGAAGCGCGGACAGGTGAGCAGTTCTTC.

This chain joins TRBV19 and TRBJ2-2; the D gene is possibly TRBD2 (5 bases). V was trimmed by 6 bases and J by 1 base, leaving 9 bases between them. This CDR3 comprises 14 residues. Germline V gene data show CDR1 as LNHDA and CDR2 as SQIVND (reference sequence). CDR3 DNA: TGTGCCAGTAGAAGAAGCGGGAACACCGGGGAGCTGTTTTTT. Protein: CASRRSGNTGELFF. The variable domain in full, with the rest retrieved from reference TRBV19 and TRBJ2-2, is DGGITQSPKYLFRKEGQNVTLSCEQNLNHDAMYWYRQDPGQGLRLIYYSQIVNDFQKGDIAEGYSVSREKKESFPLTVTSAQKNPTAFYLCASRRSGNTGELFFGEGSRLTVL.

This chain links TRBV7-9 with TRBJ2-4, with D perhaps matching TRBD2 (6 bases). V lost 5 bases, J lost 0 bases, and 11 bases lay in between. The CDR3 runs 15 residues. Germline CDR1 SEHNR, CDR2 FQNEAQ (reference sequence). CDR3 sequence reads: CASSPGDLAKNIQYF. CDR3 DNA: TGTGCCAGCAGCCCGGGGGACCTAGCCAAAAACATTCAGTACTTC.

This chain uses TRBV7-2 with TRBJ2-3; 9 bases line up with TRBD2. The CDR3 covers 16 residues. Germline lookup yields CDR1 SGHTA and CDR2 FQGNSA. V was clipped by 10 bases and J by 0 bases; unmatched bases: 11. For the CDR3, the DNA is TGTGCCACGGGACTAGCTTCCCAACCTAGCACAGATACGCAGTATTTT. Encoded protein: CATGLASQPSTDTQYF.

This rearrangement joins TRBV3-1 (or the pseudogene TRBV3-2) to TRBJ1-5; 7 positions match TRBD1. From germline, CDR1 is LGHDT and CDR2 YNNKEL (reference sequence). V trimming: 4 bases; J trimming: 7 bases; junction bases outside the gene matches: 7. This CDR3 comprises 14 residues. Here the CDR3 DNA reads TGTGCCAGCAGCCTACAGGGGACCGGACAGCCCCAGCATTTT. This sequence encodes CASSLQGTGQPQHF.

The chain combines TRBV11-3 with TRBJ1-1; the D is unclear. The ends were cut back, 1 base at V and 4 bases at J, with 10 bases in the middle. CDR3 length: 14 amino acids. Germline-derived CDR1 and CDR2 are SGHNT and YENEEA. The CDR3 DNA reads TGTGCCAGCAGCTTAGGAGGGTATCGCACTGAAGCTTTCTTT. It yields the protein CASSLGGYRTEAFF. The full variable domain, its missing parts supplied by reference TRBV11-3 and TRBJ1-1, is EAGVVQSPRYKIIEKKQPVAFWCNPISGHNTLYWYLQNLGQGPELLIRYENEEAVDDSQLPKDRFSAERLKGVDSTLKIQPAELGDSAVYLCASSLGGYRTEAFFGQGTRLTVV.

CDR3 coding DNA: TGTGCCACGCGGACAGGGGGCGACTATGGCTACACCTTC. Amino acid sequence: CATRTGGDYGYTF. The chain has TRBV19 and TRBJ1-2, with 11 nucleotides matching TRBD1. CDR3 length: 13 amino acids. V shed 10 bases, J shed 3 bases, and the junction held 4 bases outside the gene matches. CDR1 is LNHDA and CDR2 is SQIVND in the germline V gene (reference sequence).

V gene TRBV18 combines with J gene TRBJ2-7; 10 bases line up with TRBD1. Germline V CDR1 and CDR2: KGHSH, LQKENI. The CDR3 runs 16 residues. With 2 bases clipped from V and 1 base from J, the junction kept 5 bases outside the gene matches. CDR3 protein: CASSPNRQGASYEQYF. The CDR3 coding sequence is TGTGCCAGCTCACCAAATAGACAGGGGGCGTCCTACGAGCAGTACTTC.

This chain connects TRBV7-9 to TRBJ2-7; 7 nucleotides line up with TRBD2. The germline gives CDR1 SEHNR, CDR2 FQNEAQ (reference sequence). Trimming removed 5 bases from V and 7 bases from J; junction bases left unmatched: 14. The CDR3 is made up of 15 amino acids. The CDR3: CASSTERLAFQEQYF. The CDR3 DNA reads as TGTGCCAGCAGCACCGAACGACTAGCCTTTCAAGAGCAGTACTTC.

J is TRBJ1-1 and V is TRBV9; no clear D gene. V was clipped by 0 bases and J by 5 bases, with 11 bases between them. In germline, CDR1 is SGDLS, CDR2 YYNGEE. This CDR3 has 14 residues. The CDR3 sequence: CASSVAPLRTEAFF. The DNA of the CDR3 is TGTGCCAGCAGCGTAGCTCCCCTGCGTACTGAAGCTTTCTTT.

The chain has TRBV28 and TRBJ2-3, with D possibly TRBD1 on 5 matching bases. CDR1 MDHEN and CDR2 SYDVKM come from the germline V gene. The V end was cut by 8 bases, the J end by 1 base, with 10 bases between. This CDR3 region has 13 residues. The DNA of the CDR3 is TGTGCCAGCGATCTAGGGGGCACAGATACGCAGTATTTT. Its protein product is CASDLGGTDTQYF.

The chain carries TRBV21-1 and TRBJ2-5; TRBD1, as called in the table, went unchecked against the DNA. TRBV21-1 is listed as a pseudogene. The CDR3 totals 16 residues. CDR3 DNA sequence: TGTGCCAGCAGCAAAACAGTGCAGGGGCGACAAGAGACCCAGTACTTC. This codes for CASSKTVQGRQETQYF.

As DNA, the CDR3 is TGTGCCAGCAGTGTGGGTCAGGGGGCTTTACAAGAGACCCAGTACTTC. Translating gives CASSVGQGALQETQYF. The chain is built from TRBV2 and TRBJ2-5; 8 bases map to TRBD1. The trim removed 4 bases at V and 2 bases at J, leaving 9 bases unmatched. The CDR3 runs to 16 residues. Germline-derived CDR1 and CDR2 are SNHLY and FYNNEI.

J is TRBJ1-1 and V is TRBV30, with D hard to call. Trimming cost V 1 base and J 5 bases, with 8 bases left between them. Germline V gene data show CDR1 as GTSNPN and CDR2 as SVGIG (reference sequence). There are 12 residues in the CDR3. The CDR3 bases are TGTGCCTGGAGTGCCGAGGGAACTGAAGCTTTCTTT. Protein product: CAWSAEGTEAFF.

This CDR3 is CASSRGTSGSYNEQFF. In DNA, the CDR3 is TGCGCCAGCAGCCGCGGGACTAGCGGTTCCTACAATGAGCAGTTCTTC. This chain joins TRBV5-1 and TRBJ2-1; 11 nucleotides line up with TRBD2. The CDR3 runs 16 residues. Germline values: CDR1 SGHRS, CDR2 YFSETQ. With V trimmed by 4 bases and J by 1 base, 4 bases remained unmatched.

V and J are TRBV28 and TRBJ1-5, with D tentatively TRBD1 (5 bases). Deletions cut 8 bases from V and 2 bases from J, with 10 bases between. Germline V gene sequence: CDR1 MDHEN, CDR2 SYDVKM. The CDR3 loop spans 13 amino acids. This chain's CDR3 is CASHRQRNQPQHF. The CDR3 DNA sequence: TGTGCCAGCCATCGACAGCGCAATCAGCCCCAGCATTTT.

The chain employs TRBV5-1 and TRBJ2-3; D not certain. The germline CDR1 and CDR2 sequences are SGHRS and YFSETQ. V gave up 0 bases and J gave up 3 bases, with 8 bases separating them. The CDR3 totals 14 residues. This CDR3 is CASSLGAITDTQYF. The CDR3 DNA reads TGCGCCAGCAGCTTGGGCGCCATTACAGATACGCAGTATTTT.

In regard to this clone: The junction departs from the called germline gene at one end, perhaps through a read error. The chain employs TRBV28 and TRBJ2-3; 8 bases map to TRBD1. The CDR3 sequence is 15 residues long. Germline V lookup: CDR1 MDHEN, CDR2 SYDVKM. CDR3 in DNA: TGTGCCAGCAGTACCTGGACAGGGCGAGCGCTCCCGGAGGATTTT. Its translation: CASSTWTGRALPEDF.

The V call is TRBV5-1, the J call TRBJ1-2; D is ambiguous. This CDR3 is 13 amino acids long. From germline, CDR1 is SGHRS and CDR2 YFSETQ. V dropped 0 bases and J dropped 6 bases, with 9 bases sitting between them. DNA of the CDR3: TGCGCCAGCAGCTTGGGGCAGAATAATGGCTACACCTTC. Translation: CASSLGQNNGYTF.

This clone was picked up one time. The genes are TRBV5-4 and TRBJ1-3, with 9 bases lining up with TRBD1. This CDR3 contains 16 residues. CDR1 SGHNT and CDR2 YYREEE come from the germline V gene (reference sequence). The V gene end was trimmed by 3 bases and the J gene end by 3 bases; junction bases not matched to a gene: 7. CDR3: CASSYRDRDVGNTIYF. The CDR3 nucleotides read TGTGCCAGCAGCTATCGGGACAGGGATGTTGGAAACACCATATATTTT.

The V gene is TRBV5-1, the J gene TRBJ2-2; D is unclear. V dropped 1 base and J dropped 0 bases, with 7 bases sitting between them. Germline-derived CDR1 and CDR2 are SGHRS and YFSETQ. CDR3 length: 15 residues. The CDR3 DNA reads TGCGCCAGCAGCTTGTTCACATCGAACACCGGGGAGCTGTTTTTT. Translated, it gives CASSLFTSNTGELFF.